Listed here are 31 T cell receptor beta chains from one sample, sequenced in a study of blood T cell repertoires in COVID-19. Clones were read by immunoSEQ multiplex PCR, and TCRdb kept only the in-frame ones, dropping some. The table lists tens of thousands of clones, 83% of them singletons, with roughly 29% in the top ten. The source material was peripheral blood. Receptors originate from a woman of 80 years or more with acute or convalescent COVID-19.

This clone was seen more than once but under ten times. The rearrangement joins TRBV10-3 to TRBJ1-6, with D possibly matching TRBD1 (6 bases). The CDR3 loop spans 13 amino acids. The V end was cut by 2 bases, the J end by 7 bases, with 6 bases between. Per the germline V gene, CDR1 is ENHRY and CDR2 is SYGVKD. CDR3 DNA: TGTGCCATCAGTGAGGACAGGAATTCACCCCTCCACTTT. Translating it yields CAISEDRNSPLHF.

This chain's CDR3 is CASSQNSNQPQHF. In DNA, the CDR3 is TGTGCCAGCTCACAGAATAGCAATCAGCCCCAGCATTTT. The rearrangement links TRBV2 to TRBJ1-5, with D unclear. V gave up 8 bases and J gave up 0 bases, with 8 bases separating them. There are 13 residues in the CDR3. The germline V gene encodes CDR1 SNHLY and CDR2 FYNNEI.

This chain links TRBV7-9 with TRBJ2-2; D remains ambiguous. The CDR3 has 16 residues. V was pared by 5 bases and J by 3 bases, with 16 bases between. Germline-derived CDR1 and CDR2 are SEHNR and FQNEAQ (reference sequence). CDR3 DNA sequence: TGTGCCAGCAGCCCCGCCGGGTCCCGGGACACCGGGGAGCTGTTTTTT. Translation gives CASSPAGSRDTGELFF.

CDR3: CAWSVQFEQFF. As DNA, the CDR3 is TGTGCCTGGAGTGTGCAGTTTGAGCAGTTCTTC. This sequence joins TRBV30 and TRBJ2-1; no definite D call. Germline V lookup: CDR1 GTSNPN, CDR2 SVGIG (reference sequence). The CDR3 is made up of 11 amino acids. Between the trimmed V and J ends, which lost 0 bases and 9 bases, there was a span of 6 bases.

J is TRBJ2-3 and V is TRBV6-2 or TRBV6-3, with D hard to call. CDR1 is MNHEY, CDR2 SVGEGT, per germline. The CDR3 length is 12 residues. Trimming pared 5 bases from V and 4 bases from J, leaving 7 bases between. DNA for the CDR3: TGTGCCAGCAGTCTCTCCTCAGATACGCAGTATTTT. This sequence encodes CASSLSSDTQYF.

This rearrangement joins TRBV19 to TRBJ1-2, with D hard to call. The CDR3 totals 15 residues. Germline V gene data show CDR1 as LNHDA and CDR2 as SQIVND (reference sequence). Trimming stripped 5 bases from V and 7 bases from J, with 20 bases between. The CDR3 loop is CASSALVVGGGGYTF. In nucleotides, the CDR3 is TGTGCCAGTAGTGCCCTGGTCGTCGGCGGAGGTGGCTACACCTTC. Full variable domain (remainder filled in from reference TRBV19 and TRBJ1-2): DGGITQSPKYLFRKEGQNVTLSCEQNLNHDAMYWYRQDPGQGLRLIYYSQIVNDFQKGDIAEGYSVSREKKESFPLTVTSAQKNPTAFYLCASSALVVGGGGYTFGSGTRLTVV.

CDR3: CAISEAPATHSNQPQHF. The CDR3 DNA follows: TGTGCCATCAGTGAGGCCCCTGCGACACATAGCAATCAGCCCCAGCATTTT. V gene TRBV10-3 combines with J gene TRBJ1-5; D remains ambiguous. The CDR3 sequence is 17 residues long. In germline, CDR1 is ENHRY, CDR2 SYGVKD. Trimming removed 2 bases from V and 0 bases from J, with 14 bases in between.

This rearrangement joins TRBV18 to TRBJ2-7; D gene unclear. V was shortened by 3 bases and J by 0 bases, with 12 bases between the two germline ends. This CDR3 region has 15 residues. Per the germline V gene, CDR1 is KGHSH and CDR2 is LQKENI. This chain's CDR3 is CASSPTSGSSYEQYF. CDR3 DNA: TGTGCCAGCTCACCGACCTCCGGGTCCTCCTACGAGCAGTACTTC. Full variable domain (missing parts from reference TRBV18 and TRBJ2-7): NAGVMQNPRHLVRRRGQEARLRCSPMKGHSHVYWYRQLPEEGLKFMVYLQKENIIDESGMPKERFSAEFPKEGPSILRIQQVVRGDSAAYFCASSPTSGSSYEQYFGPGTRLTVT.

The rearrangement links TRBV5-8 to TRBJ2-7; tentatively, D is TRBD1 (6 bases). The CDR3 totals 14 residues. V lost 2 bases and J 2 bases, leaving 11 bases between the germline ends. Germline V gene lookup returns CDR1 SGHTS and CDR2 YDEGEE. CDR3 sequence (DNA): TGTGCCAGCAGCTTCGGCAGGGGTCCCTACGAGCAGTACTTC. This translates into CASSFGRGPYEQYF.

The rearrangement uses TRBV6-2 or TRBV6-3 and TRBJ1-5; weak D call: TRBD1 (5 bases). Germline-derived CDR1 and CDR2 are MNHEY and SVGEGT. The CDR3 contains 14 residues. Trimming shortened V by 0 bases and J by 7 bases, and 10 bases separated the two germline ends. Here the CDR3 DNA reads TGTGCCAGCAGTTACTCGGGAGGGGTCCAGCCCCAGCATTTT. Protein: CASSYSGGVQPQHF.

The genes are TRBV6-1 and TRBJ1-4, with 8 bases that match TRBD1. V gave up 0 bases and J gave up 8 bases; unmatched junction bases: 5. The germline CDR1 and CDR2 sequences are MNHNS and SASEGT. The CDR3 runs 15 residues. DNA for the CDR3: TGTGCCAGCAGTGAAGCCCCAGGGGGCCGAGAAAAACTGTTTTTT. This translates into CASSEAPGGREKLFF.

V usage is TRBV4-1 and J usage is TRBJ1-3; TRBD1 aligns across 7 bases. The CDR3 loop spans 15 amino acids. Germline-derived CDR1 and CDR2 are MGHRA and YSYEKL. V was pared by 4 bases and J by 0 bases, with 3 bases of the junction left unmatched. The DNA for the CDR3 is TGCGCCAGCAGCCGGGGACAGAACTCTGGAAACACCATATATTTT. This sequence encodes CASSRGQNSGNTIYF.

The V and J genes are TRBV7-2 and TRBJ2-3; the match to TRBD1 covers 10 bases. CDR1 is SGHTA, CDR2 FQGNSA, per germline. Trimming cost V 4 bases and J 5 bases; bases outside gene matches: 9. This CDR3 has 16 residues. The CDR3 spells CASSSSGTGVGDTQYF. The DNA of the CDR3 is TGTGCCAGCAGCTCATCCGGGACAGGGGTGGGAGATACGCAGTATTTT.

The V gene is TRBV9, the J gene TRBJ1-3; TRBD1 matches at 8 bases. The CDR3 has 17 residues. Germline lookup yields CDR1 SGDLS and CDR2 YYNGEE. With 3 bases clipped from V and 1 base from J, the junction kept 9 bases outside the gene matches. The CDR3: CASSGGTGAISGNTIYF. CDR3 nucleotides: TGTGCCAGCAGCGGCGGGACAGGCGCCATATCTGGAAACACCATATATTTT.

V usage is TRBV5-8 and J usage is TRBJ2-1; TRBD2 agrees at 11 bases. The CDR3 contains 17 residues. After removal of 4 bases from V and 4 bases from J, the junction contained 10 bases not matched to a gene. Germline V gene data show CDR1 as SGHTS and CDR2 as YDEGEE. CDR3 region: CASSRTGGLAGYNEQFF. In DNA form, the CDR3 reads TGTGCCAGCAGCCGGACAGGTGGACTAGCGGGTTACAATGAGCAGTTCTTC.

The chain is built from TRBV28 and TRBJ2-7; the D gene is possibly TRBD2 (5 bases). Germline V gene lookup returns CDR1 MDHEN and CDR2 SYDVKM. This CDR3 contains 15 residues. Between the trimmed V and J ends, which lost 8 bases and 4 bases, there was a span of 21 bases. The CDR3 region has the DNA TGTGCCAGCTATGCTCGAGCCGACTACGGGTACGAGCAGTACTTC. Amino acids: CASYARADYGYEQYF. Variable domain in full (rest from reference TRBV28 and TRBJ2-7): DVKVTQSSRYLVKRTGEKVFLECVQDMDHENMFWYRQDPGLGLRLIYFSYDVKMKEKGDIPEGYSVSREKKERFSLILESASTNQTSMYLCASYARADYGYEQYFGPGTRLTVT.

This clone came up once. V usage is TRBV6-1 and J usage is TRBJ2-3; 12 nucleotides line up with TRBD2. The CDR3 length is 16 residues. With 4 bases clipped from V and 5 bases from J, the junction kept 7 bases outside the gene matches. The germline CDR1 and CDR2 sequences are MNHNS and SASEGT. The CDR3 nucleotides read TGTGCCAGCAGTGTGGCTAGCGGGAGGGCCCAAGATACGCAGTATTTT. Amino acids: CASSVASGRAQDTQYF.

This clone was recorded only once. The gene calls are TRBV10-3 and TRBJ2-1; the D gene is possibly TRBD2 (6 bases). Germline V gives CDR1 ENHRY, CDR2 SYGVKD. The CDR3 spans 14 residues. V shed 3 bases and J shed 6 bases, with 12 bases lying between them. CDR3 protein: CAISEVGLGNEQFF. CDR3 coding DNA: TGTGCCATCAGTGAAGTGGGACTGGGCAATGAGCAGTTCTTC.

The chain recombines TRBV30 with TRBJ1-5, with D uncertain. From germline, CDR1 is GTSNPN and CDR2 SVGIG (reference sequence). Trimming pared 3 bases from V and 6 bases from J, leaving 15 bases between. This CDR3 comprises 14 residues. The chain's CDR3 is CAWSPGREGQPQHF. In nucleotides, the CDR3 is TGTGCCTGGAGCCCCGGGAGGGAAGGTCAGCCCCAGCATTTT.

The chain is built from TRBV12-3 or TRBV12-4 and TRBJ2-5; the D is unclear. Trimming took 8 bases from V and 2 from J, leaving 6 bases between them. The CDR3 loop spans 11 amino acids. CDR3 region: CASARQETQYF. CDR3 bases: TGTGCCAGCGCCAGGCAAGAGACCCAGTACTTC.

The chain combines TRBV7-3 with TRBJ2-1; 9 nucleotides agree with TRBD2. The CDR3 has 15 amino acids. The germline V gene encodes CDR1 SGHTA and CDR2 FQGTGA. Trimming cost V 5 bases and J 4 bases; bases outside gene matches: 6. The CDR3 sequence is CASSQTSGLYNEQFF. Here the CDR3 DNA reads TGTGCCAGCAGCCAAACTAGCGGGCTTTACAATGAGCAGTTCTTC.

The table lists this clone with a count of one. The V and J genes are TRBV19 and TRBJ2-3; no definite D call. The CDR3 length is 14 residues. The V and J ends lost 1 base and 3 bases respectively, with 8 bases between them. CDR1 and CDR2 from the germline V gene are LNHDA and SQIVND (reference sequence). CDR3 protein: CASSIGLETDTQYF. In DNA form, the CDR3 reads TGTGCCAGTAGTATAGGCCTAGAGACAGATACGCAGTATTTT.

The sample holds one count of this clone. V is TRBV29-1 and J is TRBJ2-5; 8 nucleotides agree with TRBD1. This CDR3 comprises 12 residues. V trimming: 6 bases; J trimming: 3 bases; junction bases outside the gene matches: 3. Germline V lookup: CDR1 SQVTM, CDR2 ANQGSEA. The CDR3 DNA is TGCAGCGTAATGACAGGGGAAGAGACCCAGTACTTC. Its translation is CSVMTGEETQYF.

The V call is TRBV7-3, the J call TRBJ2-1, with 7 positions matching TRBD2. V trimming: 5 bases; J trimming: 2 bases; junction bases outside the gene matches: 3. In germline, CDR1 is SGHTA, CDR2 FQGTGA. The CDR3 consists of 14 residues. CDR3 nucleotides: TGTGCCAGCAGCCTCAGCGGGACCTACAATGAGCAGTTCTTC. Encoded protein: CASSLSGTYNEQFF.

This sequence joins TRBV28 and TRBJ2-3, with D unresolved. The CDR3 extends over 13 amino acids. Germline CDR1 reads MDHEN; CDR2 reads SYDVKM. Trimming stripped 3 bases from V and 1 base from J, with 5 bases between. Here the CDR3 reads CASSFSGTDTQYF. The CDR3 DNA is TGTGCCAGCAGTTTTTCGGGCACAGATACGCAGTATTTT.

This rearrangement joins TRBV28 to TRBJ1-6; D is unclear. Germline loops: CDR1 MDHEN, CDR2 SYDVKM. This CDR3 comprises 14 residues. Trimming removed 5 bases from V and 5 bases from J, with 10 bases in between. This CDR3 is CASSVAQNNSPLHF. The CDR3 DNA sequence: TGTGCCAGCAGTGTGGCCCAGAATAATTCACCCCTCCACTTT. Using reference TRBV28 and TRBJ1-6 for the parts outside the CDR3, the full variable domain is DVKVTQSSRYLVKRTGEKVFLECVQDMDHENMFWYRQDPGLGLRLIYFSYDVKMKEKGDIPEGYSVSREKKERFSLILESASTNQTSMYLCASSVAQNNSPLHFGNGTRLTVT.

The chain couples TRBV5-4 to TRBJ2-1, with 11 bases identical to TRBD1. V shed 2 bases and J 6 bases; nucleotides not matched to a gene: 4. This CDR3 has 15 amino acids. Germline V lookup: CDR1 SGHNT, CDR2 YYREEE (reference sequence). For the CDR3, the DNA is TGTGCCAGCAGCTTTTCCGGGACAGGGGGCAATGAGCAGTTCTTC. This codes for CASSFSGTGGNEQFF.

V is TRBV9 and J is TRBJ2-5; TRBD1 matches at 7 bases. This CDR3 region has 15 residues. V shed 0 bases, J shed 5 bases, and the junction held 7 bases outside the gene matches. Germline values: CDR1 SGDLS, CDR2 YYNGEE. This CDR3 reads CASSVVDRPGETQYF. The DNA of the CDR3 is TGTGCCAGCAGCGTAGTGGACAGGCCTGGGGAGACCCAGTACTTC.

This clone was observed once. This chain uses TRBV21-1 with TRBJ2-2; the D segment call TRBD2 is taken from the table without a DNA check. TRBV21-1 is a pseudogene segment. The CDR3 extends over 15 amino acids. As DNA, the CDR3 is TGTGCCAGCTATGACGGGTCTGCGAACACCGGGGAGCTGTTTTTT. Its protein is CASYDGSANTGELFF.

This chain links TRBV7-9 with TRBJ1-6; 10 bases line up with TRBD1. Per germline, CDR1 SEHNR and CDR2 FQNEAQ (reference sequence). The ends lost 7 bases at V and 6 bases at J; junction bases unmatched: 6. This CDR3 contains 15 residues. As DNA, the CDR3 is TGTGCCAGCAACCCGGGGACAGGGGCTAATTCACCCCTCCACTTT. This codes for CASNPGTGANSPLHF.

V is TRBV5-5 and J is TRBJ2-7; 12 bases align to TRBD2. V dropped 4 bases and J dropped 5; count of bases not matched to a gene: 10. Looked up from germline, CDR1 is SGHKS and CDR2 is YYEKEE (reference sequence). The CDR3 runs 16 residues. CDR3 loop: CASSPARLAGDHEQYF. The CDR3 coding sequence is TGTGCCAGCAGCCCGGCCAGACTAGCGGGAGACCACGAGCAGTACTTC.